These 23 T cell receptor beta chains were all obtained from the same sample, sequenced in a study of human T cells and chemical hapten exposure. TCRdb re-called the RACE reads through MiXCR, storing one row per CDR3 protein. The sample lists 80,000 to 100,000 distinct CDR3 sequences; roughly 12% were seen once. Time point denoted: patch test 1, 2 weeks after DPC sensitization. Treatment given: therapeutic diphenylcyclopropenone sensitization with weekly scalp DPC. The material sequenced was whole blood, taken in connection with sensitization to the hapten diphenylcyclopropenone (DPC). The receptor set was obtained from a woman aged 40 to 55 with alopecia areata. Some clones in this sample may be carry-over from other donors' samples.

This clonotype was detected only a few times. The DNA of the CDR3 is TGTGCCAGCAGTGGACTAGCGGGAGTGTCCACAGATACGCAGTATTTT. As protein: CASSGLAGVSTDTQYF. The gene calls are TRBV28 and TRBJ2-3, with 13 bases aligning to TRBD2. The V gene's germline CDR1 is MDHEN and CDR2 SYDVKM. The length of the CDR3 is 16 residues. J lost 2 bases, V lost 5 bases, and 4 bases had no gene match.

Within the sample, this clonotype is medium-sized. This sequence joins TRBV28 and TRBJ2-3; D gene uncertain. The CDR3 has 12 amino acids. The germline V gene encodes CDR1 MDHEN and CDR2 SYDVKM. Trimming took off 6 bases at V and 8 bases at J, with 12 bases between the two ends. CDR3 nucleotide sequence: TGTGCCAGCAGGCTATCGTCGGGTACGCAGTATTTT. This codes for CASRLSSGTQYF.

The chain joins TRBV5-4 to TRBJ2-7; possible D gene TRBD1, 6 bases. The CDR3 sequence is 16 residues long. CDR1 SGHNT and CDR2 YYREEE come from the germline V gene (reference sequence). Trimming took 4 bases from V and 0 from J, leaving 17 bases between them. CDR3 DNA: TGTGCCAGCAGCGGTGGGGACACCCCGATCTCCTACGAGCAGTACTTC. Its protein is CASSGGDTPISYEQYF.

This clonotype has more than one count but fewer than ten. V is TRBV19 and J is TRBJ1-6; possibly TRBD1 for D (6 bases). V was trimmed by 6 bases and J by 6 bases, leaving 15 bases between them. CDR1 LNHDA and CDR2 SQIVND come from the germline V gene (reference sequence). The CDR3 runs 15 residues. CDR3 sequence reads: CASSQDSNSNSPLHF. The CDR3 nucleotides are TGTGCCAGTAGCCAGGACAGCAACTCTAATTCACCCCTCCACTTT. Looking up the rest from reference TRBV19 and TRBJ1-6 gives the full variable domain: DGGITQSPKYLFRKEGQNVTLSCEQNLNHDAMYWYRQDPGQGLRLIYYSQIVNDFQKGDIAEGYSVSREKKESFPLTVTSAQKNPTAFYLCASSQDSNSNSPLHFGNGTRLTVT.

This chain joins TRBV29-1 and TRBJ2-1, with 8 bases matching TRBD1. With V trimmed by 3 bases and J by 4 bases, 5 bases remained unmatched. CDR3 size: 14 residues. Looked up from germline, CDR1 is SQVTM and CDR2 is ANQGSEA. The CDR3 DNA reads as TGCAGCGTTGAGACAGGGGTCTCGTACAATGAGCAGTTCTTC. This sequence encodes CSVETGVSYNEQFF.

This clonotype has only a few counts. The J gene is TRBJ2-5, the V gene TRBV20-1, with 14 bases that match TRBD2. Germline CDR1 and CDR2: DFQATT and SNEGSKA (reference sequence). J gave up 5 bases and V 6 bases, and 5 bases lay outside the gene matches. The CDR3 length is 14 residues. Here the CDR3 DNA reads TGCAGTGCAGGGACTAGCGGGAGTAAGGAGACCCAGTACTTC. Protein sequence: CSAGTSGSKETQYF.

This clonotype showed up many times. The V call is TRBV7-9, the J call TRBJ1-2; TRBD1 matches at 10 bases. This CDR3 region has 14 residues. From germline, CDR1 is SEHNR and CDR2 FQNEAQ (reference sequence). Trimming cost V 0 bases and J 12 bases; bases outside gene matches: 7. CDR3 DNA sequence: TGTGCCAGCAGCTTAGCCGAACTGACAGGGGGCCACACCTTC. Translating it yields CASSLAELTGGHTF.

This clonotype was counted between two and nine times. J is TRBJ1-5 and V is TRBV18; D uncertain. Trimming took off 4 bases at V and 0 bases at J, with 7 bases between the two ends. The CDR3 consists of 14 residues. From germline, CDR1 is KGHSH and CDR2 LQKENI. The CDR3 reads CASSRADSNQPQHF. CDR3 nucleotides: TGTGCCAGCTCACGGGCCGATAGCAATCAGCCCCAGCATTTT.

This clonotype has a handful of counts. This rearrangement joins TRBV20-1 to TRBJ1-1; D is undetermined. The CDR3 consists of 12 residues. In germline, CDR1 is DFQATT, CDR2 SNEGSKA (reference sequence). V lost 3 bases and J 10 bases, leaving 15 bases between the germline ends. The chain's CDR3 is CSARGQSYGAFF. The CDR3 DNA sequence: TGCAGTGCTAGGGGCCAATCATACGGAGCTTTCTTT.

Ten or more counts support this clonotype. This chain connects TRBV27 to TRBJ1-2; D uncertain. The V gene lost 8 bases and the J gene lost 6 bases, with 10 bases spanning the gap. Germline CDR1 MNHEY, CDR2 SMNVEV (reference sequence). The CDR3 consists of 11 residues. The CDR3 region has the DNA TGTGCCAGCGGAAAGGGAAATGGCTACACCTTC. This gives the protein CASGKGNGYTF.

V gene TRBV12-3 or TRBV12-4 combines with J gene TRBJ1-1, with D perhaps TRBD1 (5 bases). Trimming pared 3 bases from V and 0 bases from J, leaving 17 bases between. The CDR3 totals 17 residues. CDR3 in DNA: TGTGCCAGCAGTTTGGGGGGGACCTTCCTCCTGAACACTGAAGCTTTCTTT. Encoded protein: CASSLGGTFLLNTEAFF.

The chain has TRBV4-3 and TRBJ2-2; 8 bases agree with TRBD1. The CDR3 runs to 14 residues. CDR1 and CDR2 from the germline V gene are LGHNA and YSLEER. V gave up 5 bases and J gave up 1 base; unmatched junction bases: 0. Here the CDR3 reads CASSGTGNTGELFF. In DNA form, the CDR3 reads TGCGCCAGCAGCGGGACAGGGAACACCGGGGAGCTGTTTTTT.

This clonotype showed up just a few times. The chain recombines TRBV20-1 with TRBJ2-5; TRBD2 agrees at 13 bases. Germline CDR1 and CDR2: DFQATT and SNEGSKA (reference sequence). The V and J ends lost 3 bases and 2 bases, in that order; junction bases with no gene match: 12. CDR3 length: 18 amino acids. The CDR3 region is CSASGLAGEEIFQETQYF. DNA of the CDR3: TGCAGTGCTAGCGGACTAGCGGGAGAGGAAATTTTTCAAGAGACCCAGTACTTC.

Ten or more counts support this clonotype. The CDR3 DNA reads TGTGCCAGCATCCCCGGGGGCCTTCGCATTCAGTACTTC. Residues: CASIPGGLRIQYF. The V call is TRBV28, the J call TRBJ2-4, with D perhaps given as TRBD1 or TRBD2 (6 bases each). Trimming removed 7 bases at V and 9 bases at J, with 16 bases between. The CDR3 consists of 13 residues. Germline lookup yields CDR1 MDHEN and CDR2 SYDVKM.

V and J are TRBV11-2 and TRBJ1-2; tentative D call: TRBD1 (6 bases). Trimming took off 5 bases at V and 3 bases at J, with 10 bases between the two ends. Germline V gene lookup returns CDR1 SGHAT and CDR2 FQNNGV. The CDR3 sequence is 13 residues long. The CDR3 sequence: CASSPDSYYGYTF. For the CDR3, the DNA is TGTGCCAGCAGCCCGGACAGTTACTATGGCTACACCTTC.

This clonotype was recorded a few times. The rearrangement links TRBV20-1 to TRBJ1-6, with D possibly being TRBD1 (5 bases). CDR1 is DFQATT and CDR2 is SNEGSKA in the germline V gene (reference sequence). V lost 5 bases, J lost 9 bases, and 20 bases lay in between. The CDR3 runs 15 residues. The CDR3: CSAHARLPGSSPLHF. As DNA, the CDR3 is TGCAGTGCTCACGCCCGTCTCCCAGGGTCTTCACCCCTCCACTTT.

This sequence joins TRBV6-2 or TRBV6-3 and TRBJ2-7; 7 nucleotides align to TRBD1. This CDR3 comprises 11 residues. The ends lost 6 bases at V and 7 bases at J; junction bases unmatched: 3. Germline CDR1 reads MNHEY; CDR2 reads SVGEGT. The CDR3 coding sequence is TGTGCCAGCAGGCGACAGGGTGAGCAGTACTTC. Its translation is CASRRQGEQYF.

This clonotype occurred a few times. CDR3 DNA: TGTGCCAGCAGTGAAATCCTAGCGGGGGAGTACAATGAGCAGTTCTTC. It is translated as CASSEILAGEYNEQFF. The gene calls are TRBV6-1 and TRBJ2-1; 10 positions agree with TRBD2. The CDR3 loop spans 16 amino acids. Losses at the gene ends were 2 bases for V and 4 bases for J; bases not matched to a gene: 5. Per germline, CDR1 MNHNS and CDR2 SASEGT.

Only a few counts were recorded for this clonotype. The chain has TRBV6-6 and TRBJ2-3; tentatively, D is TRBD1 or TRBD2 (6 bases each). The germline V gene encodes CDR1 MNHNY and CDR2 SVGAGI (reference sequence). The CDR3 length is 13 residues. With 7 bases removed from V and 10 bases from J, the gap between germline ends came to 18 bases. The CDR3 loop reads CASTLLGGDAQYF. The CDR3 bases are TGTGCCAGCACCCTCCTGGGGGGCGATGCGCAGTATTTT.

This clonotype was detected a few times. The V call is TRBV7-2, the J call TRBJ2-5; D is unclear. V shed 5 bases and J shed 6 bases, with 19 bases lying between them. The CDR3 is made up of 15 amino acids. The germline V gene encodes CDR1 SGHTA and CDR2 FQGNSA. CDR3 region: CASSHFGIGGQTQYF. CDR3 nucleotides: TGTGCCAGCAGCCACTTCGGTATAGGCGGCCAGACCCAGTACTTC.

The sample holds a few counts of this clonotype. Given a much more abundant clone one base away, this may be a read error. The V gene is TRBV27, the J gene TRBJ2-7, with a weak D call TRBD1 (6 bases). The germline gives CDR1 MNHEY, CDR2 SMNVEV (reference sequence). This CDR3 comprises 14 residues. The CDR3 nucleotides are TGTACCAGCAGTATCTCCCTCAGGGGAGACGAGCAGTACTTC. This encodes CTSSISLRGDEQYF.

This clonotype has at least ten counts. The CDR3 protein is CASSPRMTGNTEAFF. The CDR3 coding sequence is TGTGCCAGCTCACCCCGGATGACAGGGAACACTGAAGCTTTCTTT. This rearrangement joins TRBV18 to TRBJ1-1; D is possibly TRBD1 (6 bases). Trimming removed 3 bases at V and 1 base at J, with 12 bases between. The CDR3 is made up of 15 amino acids. Looked up from germline, CDR1 is KGHSH and CDR2 is LQKENI.

This chain links TRBV7-8 with TRBJ2-5; possibly TRBD1 or TRBD2 for D (5 bases each). Trimming shortened V by 1 base and J by 4 bases, and 19 bases separated the two germline ends. This CDR3 spans 17 amino acids. Per the germline V gene, CDR1 is SGHVS and CDR2 is FQNEAQ. Here the CDR3 DNA reads TGTGCCAGCAGCTTAGGGGCCTTGGGGAGAGGGGCAGAGACCCAGTACTTC. It translates to CASSLGALGRGAETQYF.